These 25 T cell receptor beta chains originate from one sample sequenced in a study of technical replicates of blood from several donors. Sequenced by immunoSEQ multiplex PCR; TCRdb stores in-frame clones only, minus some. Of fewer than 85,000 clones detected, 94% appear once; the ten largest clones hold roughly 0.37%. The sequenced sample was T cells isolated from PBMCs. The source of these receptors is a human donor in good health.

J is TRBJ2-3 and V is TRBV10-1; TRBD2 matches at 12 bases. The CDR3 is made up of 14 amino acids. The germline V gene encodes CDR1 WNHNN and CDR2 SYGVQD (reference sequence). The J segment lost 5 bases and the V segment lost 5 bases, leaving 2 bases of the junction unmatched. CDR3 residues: CASSPGLAGDTQYF. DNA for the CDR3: TGCGCCAGCAGTCCGGGACTAGCGGGAGATACGCAGTATTTT.

The CDR3 DNA is TGTGCCAGCAGCCCGGGGGATCGAGCTTTCTTT. Amino acids: CASSPGDRAFF. V gene TRBV25-1 combines with J gene TRBJ1-1, with D possibly being TRBD1 (5 bases). Germline CDR1 is MGHDK and CDR2 is SYGVNS. The V gene lost 6 bases and the J gene lost 10 bases, with 12 bases spanning the gap. CDR3 length equals 11 residues. The full variable domain, in which reference TRBV25-1 and TRBJ1-1 provide the parts outside the CDR3, is EADIYQTPRYLVIGTGKKITLECSQTMGHDKMYWYQQDPGMELHLIHYSYGVNSTEKGDLSSESTVSRIRTEHFPLTLESARPSHTSQYLCASSPGDRAFFGQGTRLTVV.

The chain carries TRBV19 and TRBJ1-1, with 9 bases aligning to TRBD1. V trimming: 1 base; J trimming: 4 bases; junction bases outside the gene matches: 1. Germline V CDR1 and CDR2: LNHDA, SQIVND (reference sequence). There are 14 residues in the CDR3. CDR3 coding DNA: TGTGCCAGTAGTATAGGACAGGGGGGCACTGAAGCTTTCTTT. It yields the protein CASSIGQGGTEAFF.

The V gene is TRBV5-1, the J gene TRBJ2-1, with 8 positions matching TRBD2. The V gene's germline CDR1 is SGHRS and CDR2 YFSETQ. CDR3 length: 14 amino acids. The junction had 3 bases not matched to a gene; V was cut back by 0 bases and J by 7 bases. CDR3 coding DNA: TGCGCCAGCAGCTTGGCGGGAGGGCCAAATGAGCAGTTCTTC. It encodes CASSLAGGPNEQFF.

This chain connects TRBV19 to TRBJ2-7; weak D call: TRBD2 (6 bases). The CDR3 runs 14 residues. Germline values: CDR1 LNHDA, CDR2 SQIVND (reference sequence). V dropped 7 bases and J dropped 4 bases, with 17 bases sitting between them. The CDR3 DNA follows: TGTGCCAGTAAATCGGAGGGTCTTACTTACGAGCAGTACTTC. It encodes CASKSEGLTYEQYF.

The CDR3 DNA reads as TGTGCCACCAGCAAGGGGGTAGCTTACGAGCAGTACTTC. Translating it yields CATSKGVAYEQYF. The rearrangement links TRBV15 to TRBJ2-7; maybe TRBD1 (6 bases). V lost 4 bases to trimming and J lost 4 bases, with 11 bases between them. CDR1 is LNHNV and CDR2 is YYDKDF in the germline V gene (reference sequence). This CDR3 is built from 13 residues.

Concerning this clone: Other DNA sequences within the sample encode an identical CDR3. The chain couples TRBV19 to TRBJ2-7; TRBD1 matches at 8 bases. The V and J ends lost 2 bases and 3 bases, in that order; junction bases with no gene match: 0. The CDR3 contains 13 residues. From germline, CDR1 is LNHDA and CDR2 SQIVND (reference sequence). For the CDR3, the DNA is TGTGCCAGTAGTATAACAGGGGGCTACGAGCAGTACTTC. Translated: CASSITGGYEQYF.

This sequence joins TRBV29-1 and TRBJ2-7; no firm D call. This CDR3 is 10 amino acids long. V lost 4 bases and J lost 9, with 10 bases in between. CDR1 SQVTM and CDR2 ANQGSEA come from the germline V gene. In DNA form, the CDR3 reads TGCAGCGTTGTGGTAACTGGGCAGTACTTC. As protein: CSVVVTGQYF.

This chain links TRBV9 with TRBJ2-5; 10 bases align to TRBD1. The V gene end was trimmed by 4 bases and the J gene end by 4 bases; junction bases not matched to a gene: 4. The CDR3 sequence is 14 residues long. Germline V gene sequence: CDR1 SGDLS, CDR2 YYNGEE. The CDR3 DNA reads TGTGCCAGCAGCCCGTGGACAGGGGGAGAGACCCAGTACTTC. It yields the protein CASSPWTGGETQYF. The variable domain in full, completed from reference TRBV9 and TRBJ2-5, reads DSGVTQTPKHLITATGQRVTLRCSPRSGDLSVYWYQQSLDQGLQFLIQYYNGEERAKGNILERFSAQQFPDLHSELNLSSLELGDSALYFCASSPWTGGETQYFGPGTRLLVL.

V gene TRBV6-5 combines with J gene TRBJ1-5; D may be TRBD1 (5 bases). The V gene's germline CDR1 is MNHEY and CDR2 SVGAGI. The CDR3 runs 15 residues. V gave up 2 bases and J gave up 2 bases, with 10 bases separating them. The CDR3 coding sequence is TGTGCCAGCAGTTACCGCAGGGTTGGCAATCAGCCCCAGCATTTT. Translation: CASSYRRVGNQPQHF.

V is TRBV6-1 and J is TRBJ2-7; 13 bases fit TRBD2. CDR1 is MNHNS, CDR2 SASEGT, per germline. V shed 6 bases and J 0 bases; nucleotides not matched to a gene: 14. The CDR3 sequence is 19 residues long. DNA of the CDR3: TGTGCCAGCAGCGAAATTCCGGGACTAGCGGGATCTATCTCCTACGAGCAGTACTTC. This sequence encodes CASSEIPGLAGSISYEQYF.

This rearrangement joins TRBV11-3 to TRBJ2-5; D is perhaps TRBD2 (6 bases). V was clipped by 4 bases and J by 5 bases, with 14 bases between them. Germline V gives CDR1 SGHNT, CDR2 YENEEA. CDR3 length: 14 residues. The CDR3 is CASSSGTGDETQYF. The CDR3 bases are TGTGCCAGCAGCTCCGGGACTGGTGACGAGACCCAGTACTTC. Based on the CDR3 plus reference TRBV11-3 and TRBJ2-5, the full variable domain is EAGVVQSPRYKIIEKKQPVAFWCNPISGHNTLYWYLQNLGQGPELLIRYENEEAVDDSQLPKDRFSAERLKGVDSTLKIQPAELGDSAVYLCASSSGTGDETQYFGPGTRLLVL.

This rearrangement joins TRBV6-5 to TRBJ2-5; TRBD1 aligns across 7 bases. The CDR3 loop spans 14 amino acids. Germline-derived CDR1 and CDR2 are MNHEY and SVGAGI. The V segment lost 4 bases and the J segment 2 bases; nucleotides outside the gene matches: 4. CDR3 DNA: TGTGCCAGCAGTTTTGGGACAGATCAAGAGACCCAGTACTTC. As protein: CASSFGTDQETQYF.

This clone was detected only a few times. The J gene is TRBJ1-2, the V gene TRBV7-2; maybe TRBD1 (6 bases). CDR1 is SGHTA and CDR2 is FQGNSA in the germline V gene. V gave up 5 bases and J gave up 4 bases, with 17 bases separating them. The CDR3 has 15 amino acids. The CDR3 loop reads CASSLERTGRYGYTF. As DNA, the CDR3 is TGTGCCAGCAGCCTCGAACGTACAGGGCGCTATGGCTACACCTTC.

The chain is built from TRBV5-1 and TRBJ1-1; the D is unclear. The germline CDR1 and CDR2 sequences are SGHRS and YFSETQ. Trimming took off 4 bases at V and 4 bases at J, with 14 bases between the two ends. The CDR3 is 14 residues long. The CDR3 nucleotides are TGCGCCAGCAGCCTGAAGTGGTCGAGCACTGAAGCTTTCTTT. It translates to CASSLKWSSTEAFF.

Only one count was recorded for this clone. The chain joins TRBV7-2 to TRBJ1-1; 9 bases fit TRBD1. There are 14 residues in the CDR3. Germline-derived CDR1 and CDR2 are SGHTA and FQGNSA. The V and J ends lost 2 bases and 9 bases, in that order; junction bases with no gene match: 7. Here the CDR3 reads CASSLLTGGEKAFF. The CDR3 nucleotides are TGTGCCAGCAGCTTATTAACAGGGGGCGAGAAAGCTTTCTTT.

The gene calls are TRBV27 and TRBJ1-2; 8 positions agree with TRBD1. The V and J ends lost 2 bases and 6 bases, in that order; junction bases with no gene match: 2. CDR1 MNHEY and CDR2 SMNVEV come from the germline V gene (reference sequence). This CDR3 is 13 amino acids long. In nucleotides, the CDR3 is TGTGCCAGCAGTTTAGGACAGGGACATGGCTACACCTTC. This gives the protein CASSLGQGHGYTF.

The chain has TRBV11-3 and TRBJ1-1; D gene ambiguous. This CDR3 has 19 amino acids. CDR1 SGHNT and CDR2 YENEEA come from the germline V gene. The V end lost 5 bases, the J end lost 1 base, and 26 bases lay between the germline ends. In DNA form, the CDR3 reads TGTGCCAGCAGCGGTGATCAGCTTCTGGGGAGATTAACGAACACTGAAGCTTTCTTT. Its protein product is CASSGDQLLGRLTNTEAFF.

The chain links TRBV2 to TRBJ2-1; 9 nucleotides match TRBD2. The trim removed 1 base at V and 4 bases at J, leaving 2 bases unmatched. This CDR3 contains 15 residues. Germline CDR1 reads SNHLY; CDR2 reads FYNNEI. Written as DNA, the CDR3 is TGTGCCAGCAGTGAAGGCGGGAGGGGTTACAATGAGCAGTTCTTC. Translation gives CASSEGGRGYNEQFF.

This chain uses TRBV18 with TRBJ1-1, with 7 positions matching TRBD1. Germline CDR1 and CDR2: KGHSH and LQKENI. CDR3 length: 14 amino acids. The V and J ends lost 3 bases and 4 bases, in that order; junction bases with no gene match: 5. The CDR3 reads CASSPLTGSTEAFF. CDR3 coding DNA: TGTGCCAGCTCACCTCTGACAGGGAGCACTGAAGCTTTCTTT. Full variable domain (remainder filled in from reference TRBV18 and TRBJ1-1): NAGVMQNPRHLVRRRGQEARLRCSPMKGHSHVYWYRQLPEEGLKFMVYLQKENIIDESGMPKERFSAEFPKEGPSILRIQQVVRGDSAAYFCASSPLTGSTEAFFGQGTRLTVV.

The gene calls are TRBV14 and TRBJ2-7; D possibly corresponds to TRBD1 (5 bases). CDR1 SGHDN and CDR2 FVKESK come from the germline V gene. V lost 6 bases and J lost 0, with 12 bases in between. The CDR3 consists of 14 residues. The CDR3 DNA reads TGTGCCAGCAGTCCGCAGGGTATCTCCTACGAGCAGTACTTC. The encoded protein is CASSPQGISYEQYF.

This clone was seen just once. CDR3 sequence reads: CASSLGLGHSGELFF. CDR3 nucleotides: TGTGCCAGCAGCTTGGGGTTGGGACATTCCGGGGAGCTGTTTTTT. The chain carries TRBV5-5 and TRBJ2-2, with D possibly TRBD1 on 6 matching bases. The CDR3 contains 15 residues. V shed 0 bases and J shed 6 bases, with 12 bases lying between them. CDR1 and CDR2 from the germline V gene are SGHKS and YYEKEE (reference sequence).

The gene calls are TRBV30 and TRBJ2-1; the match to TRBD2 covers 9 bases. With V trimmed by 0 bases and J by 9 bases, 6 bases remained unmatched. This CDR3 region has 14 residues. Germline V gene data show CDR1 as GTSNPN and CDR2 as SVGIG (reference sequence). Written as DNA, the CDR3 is TGTGCCTGGAGTGTACGCATTAGCGGGAGTGAGCAGTTCTTC. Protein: CAWSVRISGSEQFF. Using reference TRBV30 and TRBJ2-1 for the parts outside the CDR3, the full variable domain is SQTIHQWPATLVQPVGSPLSLECTVEGTSNPNLYWYRQAAGRGLQLLFYSVGIGQISSEVPQNLSASRPQDRQFILSSKKLLLSDSGFYLCAWSVRISGSEQFFGPGTRLTVL.

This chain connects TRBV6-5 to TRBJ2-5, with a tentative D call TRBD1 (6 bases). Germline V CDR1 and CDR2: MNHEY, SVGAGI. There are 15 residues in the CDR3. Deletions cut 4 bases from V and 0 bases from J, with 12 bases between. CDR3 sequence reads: CASSWHTGNQETQYF. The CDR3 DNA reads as TGTGCCAGCAGTTGGCACACAGGGAACCAAGAGACCCAGTACTTC.

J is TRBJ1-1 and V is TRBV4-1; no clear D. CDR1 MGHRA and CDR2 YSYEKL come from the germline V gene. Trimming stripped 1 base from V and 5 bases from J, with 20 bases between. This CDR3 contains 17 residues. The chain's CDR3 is CASSQAVRVAGGTEAFF. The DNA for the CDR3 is TGCGCCAGCAGCCAAGCGGTCCGGGTAGCGGGTGGTACTGAAGCTTTCTTT.